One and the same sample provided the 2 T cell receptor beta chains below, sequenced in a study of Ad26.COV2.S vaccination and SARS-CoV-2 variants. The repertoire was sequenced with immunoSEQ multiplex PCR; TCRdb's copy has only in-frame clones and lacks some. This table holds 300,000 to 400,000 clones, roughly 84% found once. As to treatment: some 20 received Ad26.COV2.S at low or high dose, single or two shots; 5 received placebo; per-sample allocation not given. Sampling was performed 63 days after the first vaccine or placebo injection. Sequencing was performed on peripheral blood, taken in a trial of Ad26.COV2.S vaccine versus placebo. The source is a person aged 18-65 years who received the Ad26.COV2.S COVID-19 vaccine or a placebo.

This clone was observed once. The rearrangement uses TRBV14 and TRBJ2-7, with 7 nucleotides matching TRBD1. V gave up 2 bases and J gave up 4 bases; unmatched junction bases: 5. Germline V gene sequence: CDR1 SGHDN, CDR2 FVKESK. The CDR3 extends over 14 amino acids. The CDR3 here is CASSQTGAQYEQYF. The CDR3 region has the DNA TGTGCCAGCAGCCAAACAGGGGCCCAGTACGAGCAGTACTTC.

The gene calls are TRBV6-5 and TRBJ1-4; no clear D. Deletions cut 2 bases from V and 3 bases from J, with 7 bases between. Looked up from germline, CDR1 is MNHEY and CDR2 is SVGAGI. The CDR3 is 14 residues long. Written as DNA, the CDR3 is TGTGCCAGCAGTTACCGAACTTCTAATGAAAAACTGTTTTTT. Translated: CASSYRTSNEKLFF.